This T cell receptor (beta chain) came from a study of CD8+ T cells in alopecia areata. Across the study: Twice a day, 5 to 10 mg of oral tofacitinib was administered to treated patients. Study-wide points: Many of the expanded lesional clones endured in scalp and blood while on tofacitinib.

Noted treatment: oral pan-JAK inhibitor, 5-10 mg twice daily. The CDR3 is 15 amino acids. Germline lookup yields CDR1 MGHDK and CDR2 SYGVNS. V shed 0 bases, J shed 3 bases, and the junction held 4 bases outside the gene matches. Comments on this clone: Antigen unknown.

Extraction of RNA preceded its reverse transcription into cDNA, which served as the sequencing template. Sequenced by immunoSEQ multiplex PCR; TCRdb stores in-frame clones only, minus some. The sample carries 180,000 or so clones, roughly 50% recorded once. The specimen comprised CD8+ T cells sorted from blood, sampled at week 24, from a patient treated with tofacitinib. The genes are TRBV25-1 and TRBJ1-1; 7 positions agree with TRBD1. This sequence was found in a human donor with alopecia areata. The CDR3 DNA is TGTGCCAGCAGTGAATATACAGGGGTTGACACTGAAGCTTTCTTT. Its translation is CASSEYTGVDTEAFF.